Each of the 2 T cell receptor beta chains below was sequenced from the same sample in a study of regulatory T cells in long-lasting Graves disease. Time point in this sample: persistent/refractory GD, antithyroid drugs over 5 years with positive TRAb. PBMCs provided the RNA from which the TCR library was made. For TCR beta, libraries came from iRepertoire HTBI primers and Arm-PCR of CDR3 regions. From the multiplex PCR reads, TCRdb called clonotypes with MiXCR, one entry per CDR3 protein. Among a few hundred thousand distinct CDR3 sequences listed, about 20% were seen once. Here the sequenced sample was peripheral blood mononuclear cells (PBMCs), taken when the disease was refractory, from a patient treated with antithyroid drugs. These receptors all stem from a female donor with Graves disease.

V is TRBV10-3 and J is TRBJ1-4; no firm D call. The CDR3 spans 12 residues. Germline V CDR1 and CDR2: ENHRY, SYGVKD. The V end was cut by 4 bases, the J end by 8 bases, with 8 bases between. CDR3 loop: CAISAGGEKLFF. The CDR3 DNA follows: TGTGCCATCAGTGCTGGAGGGGAAAAACTGTTTTTT.

At least ten counts were recorded for this clonotype. CDR3 DNA sequence: TGTGCCAGCAGTTACCTGGACGTTCGTTATGGCTACACCTTC. Amino acids: CASSYLDVRYGYTF. This rearrangement joins TRBV6-5 to TRBJ1-2; D gene ambiguous. V was clipped by 2 bases and J by 5 bases, with 12 bases between them. The V gene's germline CDR1 is MNHEY and CDR2 SVGAGI. CDR3 length equals 14 residues.